A selection of T cell receptor beta chains follows, all from one sample in a study of Ad26.COV2.S vaccination and SARS-CoV-2 variants. Measured with immunoSEQ multiplex PCR; TCRdb has only the in-frame clones, and not every one. The table has about 350,000 clones, 88% seen once. Here the sequenced sample was peripheral blood, taken in a trial of Ad26.COV2.S vaccine versus placebo. These receptors were collected from a person aged 18 to 65 who received the Ad26.COV2.S COVID-19 vaccine or a placebo. Each CDR3 is given without its conserved first and last residue. Rows give clone size only sometimes, using once, few, many, or a class for an expanded clone.

TRBV29-1	TRBJ1-2	-	SVGTDYGYT
TRBV3-1/TRBV3-2	TRBJ1-2	-	ASRQEGGAYGYT
TRBV7-2	TRBJ2-3	-	ASSPLRGQGLPDTQY
TRBV3-1/TRBV3-2	TRBJ2-7	-	ASSPHRTGTGARLVYEQY
TRBV10-1	TRBJ2-2	-	ASRPGSPGDTGELF
TRBV4-3	TRBJ1-1	-	ASSQAGNIGGLNTEAF
TRBV15	TRBJ2-7	once	ATSRDESGNEQY
TRBV4-1	TRBJ1-1	-	ASSQVGAGVNTEAF
TRBV19	TRBJ1-2	-	ASSVRLEQTDGYT
TRBV6-5	TRBJ1-5	-	ASRKTGPPNQPQH
TRBV6-5	TRBJ1-2	-	ASSGGVGGGYT
TRBV7-9	TRBJ2-5	-	ASSFRDRWETQY
TRBV14	TRBJ2-5	-	ASSQVFLKETQY
TRBV7-2	TRBJ1-5	few	ASSLQGKQPQH
TRBV7-8	TRBJ2-1	-	ASSAPDFFVNEQF
TRBV30	TRBJ2-7	-	AWSRTPEQY
TRBV23-1	TRBJ1-4	-	ASSRPTGGDEKLF
TRBV11-2	TRBJ2-2	-	ASSSEEGANTGELF